What follows is one T cell receptor (beta chain) and its context. The sample is drawn from a study of blood T cell repertoires in COVID-19. The wider study: Donors in the United States, Italy and Spain gave samples during acute or convalescent COVID-19. PBMCs, B-cell-depleted T cells, or T cells were the source of the cDNA or gDNA that made up the material.

V gave up 6 bases and J gave up 5 bases; unmatched junction bases: 4. The germline gives CDR1 MNHEY, CDR2 SMNVEV (reference sequence). The CDR3 has 12 amino acids. In the authors' methods: Estimation of nucleated cell counts was performed using reference gene primer amplification. The protocol was immunoSEQ multiplex PCR, while the TCRdb copy is restricted to in-frame clones and leaves out a portion. The D gene and trimming were derived from the DNA, and the V and J assignments and clone size from that table. This table has over 250,000 clones, around four fifths appearing once. The clonotype originates from a woman aged 50 to 65 who had recovered from COVID-19. Sequencing was done on a sample of peripheral blood. This chain links TRBV27 with TRBJ2-7, with 7 nucleotides matching TRBD1. The CDR3 DNA follows: TGTGCCAGCAGAGACAGGGTAAACGAGCAGTACTTC. Translated, it gives CASRDRVNEQYF.